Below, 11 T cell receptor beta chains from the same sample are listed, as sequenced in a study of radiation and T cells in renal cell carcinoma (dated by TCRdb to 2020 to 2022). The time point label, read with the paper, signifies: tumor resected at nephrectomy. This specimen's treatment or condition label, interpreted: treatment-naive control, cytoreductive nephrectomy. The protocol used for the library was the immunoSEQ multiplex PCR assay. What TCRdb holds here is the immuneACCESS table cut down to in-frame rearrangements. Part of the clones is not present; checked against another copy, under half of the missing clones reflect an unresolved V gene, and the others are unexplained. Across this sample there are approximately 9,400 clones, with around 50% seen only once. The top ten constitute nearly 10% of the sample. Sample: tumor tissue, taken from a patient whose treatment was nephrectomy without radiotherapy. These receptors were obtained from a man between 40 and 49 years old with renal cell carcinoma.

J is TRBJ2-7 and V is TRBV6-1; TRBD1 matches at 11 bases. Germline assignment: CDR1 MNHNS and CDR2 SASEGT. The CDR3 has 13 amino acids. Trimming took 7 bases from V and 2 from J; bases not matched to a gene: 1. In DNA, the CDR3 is TGTGCCAGCAAGGACAGGGGGCCCTACGAGCAGTACTTC. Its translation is CASKDRGPYEQYF.

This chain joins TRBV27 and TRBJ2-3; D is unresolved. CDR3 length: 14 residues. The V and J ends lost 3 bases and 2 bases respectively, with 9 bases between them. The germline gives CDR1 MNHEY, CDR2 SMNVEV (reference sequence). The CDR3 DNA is TGTGCCAGCAGTTTCCGACACCTCACAGATACGCAGTATTTT. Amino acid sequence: CASSFRHLTDTQYF.

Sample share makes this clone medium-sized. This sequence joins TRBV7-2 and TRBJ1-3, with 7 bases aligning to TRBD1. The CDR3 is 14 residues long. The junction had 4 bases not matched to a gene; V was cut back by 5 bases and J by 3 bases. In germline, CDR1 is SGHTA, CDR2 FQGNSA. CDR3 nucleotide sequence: TGTGCCAGCAGCCTCGGGACAGTTGGAAACACCATATATTTT. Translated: CASSLGTVGNTIYF.

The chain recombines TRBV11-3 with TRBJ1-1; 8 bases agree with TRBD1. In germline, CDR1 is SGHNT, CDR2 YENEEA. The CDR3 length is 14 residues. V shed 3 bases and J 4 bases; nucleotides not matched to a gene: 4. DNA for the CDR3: TGTGCCAGCAGCTTGACAGGGGAGGTCACTGAAGCTTTCTTT. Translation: CASSLTGEVTEAFF.

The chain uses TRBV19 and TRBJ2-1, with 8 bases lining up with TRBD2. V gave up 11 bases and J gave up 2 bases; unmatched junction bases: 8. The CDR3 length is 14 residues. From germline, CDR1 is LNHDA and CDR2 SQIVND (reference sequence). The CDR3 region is CASGREGTYNEQFF. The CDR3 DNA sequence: TGTGCCTCTGGACGGGAGGGGACCTACAATGAGCAGTTCTTC.

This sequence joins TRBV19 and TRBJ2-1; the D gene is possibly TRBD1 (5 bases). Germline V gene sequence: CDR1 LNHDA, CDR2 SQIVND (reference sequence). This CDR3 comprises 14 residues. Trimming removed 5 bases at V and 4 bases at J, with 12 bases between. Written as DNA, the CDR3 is TGTGCCAGTAGTGCCAGGGATAGGTACAATGAGCAGTTCTTC. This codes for CASSARDRYNEQFF. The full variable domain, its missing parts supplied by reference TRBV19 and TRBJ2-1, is DGGITQSPKYLFRKEGQNVTLSCEQNLNHDAMYWYRQDPGQGLRLIYYSQIVNDFQKGDIAEGYSVSREKKESFPLTVTSAQKNPTAFYLCASSARDRYNEQFFGPGTRLTVL.

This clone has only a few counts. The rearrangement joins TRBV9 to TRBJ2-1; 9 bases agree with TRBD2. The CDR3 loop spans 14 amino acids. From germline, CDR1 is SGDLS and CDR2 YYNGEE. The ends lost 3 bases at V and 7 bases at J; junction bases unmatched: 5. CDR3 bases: TGTGCCAGCAGCGGTAGCGGGAGAGGGAATGAGCAGTTCTTC. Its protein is CASSGSGRGNEQFF.

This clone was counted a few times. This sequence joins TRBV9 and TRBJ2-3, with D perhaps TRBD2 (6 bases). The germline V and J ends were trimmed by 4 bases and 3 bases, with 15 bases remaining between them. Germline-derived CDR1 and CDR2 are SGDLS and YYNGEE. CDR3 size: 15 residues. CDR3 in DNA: TGTGCCAGCAGCATTAGCGGAGGGGTAACAGATACGCAGTATTTT. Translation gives CASSISGGVTDTQYF.

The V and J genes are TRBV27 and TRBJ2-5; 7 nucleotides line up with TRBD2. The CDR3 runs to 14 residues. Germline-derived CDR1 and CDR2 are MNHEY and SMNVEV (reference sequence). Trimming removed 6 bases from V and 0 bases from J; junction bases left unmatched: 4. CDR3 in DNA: TGTGCCAGCAGGGGAGGGTCGTACCAAGAGACCCAGTACTTC. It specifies CASRGGSYQETQYF.

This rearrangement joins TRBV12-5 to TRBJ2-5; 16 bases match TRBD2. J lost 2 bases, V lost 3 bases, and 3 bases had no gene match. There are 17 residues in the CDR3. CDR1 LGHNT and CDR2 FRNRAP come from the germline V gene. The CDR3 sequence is CASGLGTSGREQETQYF. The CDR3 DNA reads TGTGCTAGTGGTTTAGGGACTAGCGGGAGGGAACAAGAGACCCAGTACTTC.

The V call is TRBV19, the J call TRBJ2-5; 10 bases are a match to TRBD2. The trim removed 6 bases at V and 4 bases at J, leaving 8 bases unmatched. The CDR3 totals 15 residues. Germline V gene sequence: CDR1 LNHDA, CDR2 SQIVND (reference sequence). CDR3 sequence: CASSEAGGPRETQYF. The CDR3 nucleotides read TGTGCCAGTAGCGAAGCGGGAGGGCCGCGAGAGACCCAGTACTTC.